Presented here are 23 T cell receptor beta chains from one specimen sequenced in a study of T cells in Graves' hyperthyroidism and ophthalmopathy. What was amplified from RNA transcripts were TCR beta CDR3 regions. During a first-round RT-PCR of the TCR CDR3, the HTBI primer set was used. TCRdb reprocessed the multiplex PCR reads with MiXCR, giving one entry per CDR3 protein. In the table there are a few hundred thousand distinct CDR3 sequences, approximately 14% of which are singletons. What was sequenced was blood. Every receptor here comes from a woman aged 25-40 years with Graves' hyperthyroidism.

J is TRBJ1-5 and V is TRBV19; unclear D gene. Trimming removed 8 bases at V and 0 bases at J, with 11 bases between. The CDR3 contains 14 residues. CDR1 and CDR2 from the germline V gene are LNHDA and SQIVND (reference sequence). The CDR3 DNA is TGTGCCAGTGACCTTGGATATAGCAATCAGCCCCAGCATTTT. It is translated as CASDLGYSNQPQHF.

This clonotype was counted at least ten times. This CDR3 is CASSEEAFPYEQYF. CDR3 nucleotides: TGTGCCAGCAGTGAAGAGGCATTCCCCTACGAGCAGTACTTC. The chain uses TRBV2 and TRBJ2-7; no reliable D call. This CDR3 is 14 amino acids long. The V gene's germline CDR1 is SNHLY and CDR2 FYNNEI. V gave up 1 base and J gave up 2 bases, with 9 bases separating them.

This clonotype was seen ten or more times. The chain uses TRBV28 and TRBJ1-4, with 7 bases identical to TRBD1. Germline trimming cut 4 bases from V and 7 bases from J; bases unmatched to any gene: 12. The CDR3 extends over 16 amino acids. Per germline, CDR1 MDHEN and CDR2 SYDVKM. In DNA form, the CDR3 reads TGTGCCAGCAGTTCCGGGACAGAGGACGGGGCTGAAAAACTGTTTTTT. Translated: CASSSGTEDGAEKLFF. Supplemented by reference TRBV28 and TRBJ1-4, the full variable domain reads DVKVTQSSRYLVKRTGEKVFLECVQDMDHENMFWYRQDPGLGLRLIYFSYDVKMKEKGDIPEGYSVSREKKERFSLILESASTNQTSMYLCASSSGTEDGAEKLFFGSGTQLSVL.

The V and J genes are TRBV3-2 and TRBJ1-3. TRBV3-2 constitutes a pseudogene. The CDR3 contains 15 residues. The CDR3 sequence: CASSQDASSGNTIYF. The CDR3 DNA sequence: TGTGCCAGCAGCCAGGACGCATCCTCTGGAAACACCATATATTTT.

This clonotype was seen more than once but under ten times. The chain couples TRBV24-1 to TRBJ1-5; no reliable D call. This CDR3 has 17 residues. V dropped 4 bases and J dropped 4 bases, with 19 bases sitting between them. Germline V CDR1 and CDR2: KGHDR, SFDVKD. CDR3 loop: CATSEGAGMVPNQPQHF. CDR3 nucleotides: TGTGCCACCAGTGAGGGAGCGGGGATGGTTCCTAATCAGCCCCAGCATTTT.

The V and J genes are TRBV4-2 and TRBJ2-7, with a weak D call TRBD2 (7 bases). CDR3 length equals 15 residues. Trimming removed 1 base from V and 6 bases from J, with 16 bases in between. CDR1 LGHNA and CDR2 YNFKEQ come from the germline V gene. The CDR3 is CASSQVGGLGVEQYF. CDR3 coding DNA: TGTGCCAGCAGCCAAGTGGGGGGGCTAGGGGTCGAGCAGTACTTC.

This clonotype occurred many times. The rearrangement links TRBV20-1 to TRBJ1-2, with D possibly being TRBD1 (5 bases). V lost 6 bases to trimming and J lost 4 bases, with 33 bases between them. Germline loops: CDR1 DFQATT, CDR2 SNEGSKA (reference sequence). This CDR3 is 19 amino acids long. The CDR3: CSAQYRHSGLELNVYGYTF. Written as DNA, the CDR3 is TGCAGTGCCCAATACAGGCACAGCGGACTAGAACTAAACGTCTATGGCTACACCTTC.

At least ten counts were recorded for this clonotype. The chain is built from TRBV28 and TRBJ1-1; 8 bases align to TRBD1. The V gene's germline CDR1 is MDHEN and CDR2 SYDVKM. CDR3 length equals 14 residues. With 9 bases clipped from V and 7 bases from J, the junction kept 13 bases outside the gene matches. The CDR3, as DNA: TGTGCCAGTCCCCAGGGGGCTGGAAAGAGTGAAGCTTTCTTT. Protein: CASPQGAGKSEAFF.

Note on this clonotype: Mismatch with germline at one junction end may stem from a read error. CDR3 DNA sequence: TGTGTCAGCAGCTTGGGCCGGGGAACAGATACGCAGTATTTT. Translated, it gives CVSSLGRGTDTQYF. J is TRBJ2-3 and V is TRBV11-2, with D maybe TRBD2 (5 bases). CDR3 size: 14 residues. CDR1 is SGHAT and CDR2 is FQNNGV in the germline V gene. The complete variable domain, with remaining parts taken from reference TRBV11-2 and TRBJ2-3, reads EAGVAQSPRYKIIEKRQSVAFWCNPISGHATLYWYQQILGQGPKLLIQFQNNGVVDDSQLPKDRFSAERLKGVDSTLKIQPAKLEDSAVYLCVSSLGRGTDTQYFGPGTRLTVL.

Only a few counts were recorded for this clonotype. The V call is TRBV25-1, the J call TRBJ2-1, with D possibly matching TRBD1 (6 bases). Germline V gives CDR1 MGHDK, CDR2 SYGVNS. V shed 4 bases and J shed 9 bases, with 13 bases lying between them. There are 13 residues in the CDR3. The CDR3 is CASSGVLGGEQFF. In nucleotides, the CDR3 is TGTGCCAGCAGTGGGGTCCTAGGGGGTGAGCAGTTCTTC.

There are many counts of this clonotype. The chain uses TRBV18 and TRBJ2-7; D remains unclear. Looked up from germline, CDR1 is KGHSH and CDR2 is LQKENI. V lost 3 bases and J 0 bases, leaving 12 bases between the germline ends. This CDR3 is 15 amino acids long. The CDR3 coding sequence is TGTGCCAGCTCACCCTCTTCTAGGGTCTCCTACGAGCAGTACTTC. Its translation is CASSPSSRVSYEQYF.

In regard to this clonotype: This may come from a read error, since a much larger clone is one base off. The conserved final phenylalanine or tryptophan is absent from the CDR3, which likely points to a read error. V is TRBV30 and J is TRBJ1-5, with D hard to call. The CDR3 has 13 amino acids. V was trimmed by 0 bases and J by 3 bases, leaving 6 bases between them. CDR1 and CDR2 (germline): GTSNPN, SVGIG (reference sequence). The CDR3 nucleotides are TGTGCCTGGAGTGTAAGGTACAATCAGCCCCAGCATCTT. Amino acids: CAWSVRYNQPQHL.

The table lists this clonotype with many counts. The gene calls are TRBV7-2 and TRBJ2-5, with 8 bases fitting TRBD2. The germline CDR1 and CDR2 sequences are SGHTA and FQGNSA. Germline trimming cut 4 bases from V and 5 bases from J; bases unmatched to any gene: 9. This CDR3 is 15 amino acids long. The CDR3 bases are TGTGCCAGCAGCTCCCGGGGGGGGGCGGGGGAGACCCAGTACTTC. This codes for CASSSRGGAGETQYF.

This rearrangement joins TRBV14 to TRBJ2-1; 9 positions agree with TRBD2. Germline loops: CDR1 SGHDN, CDR2 FVKESK. The CDR3 contains 15 residues. V lost 2 bases, J lost 3 bases, and 2 bases stayed unmatched. For the CDR3, the DNA is TGTGCCAGCAGCCAAACTAGCGGGCACTACAATGAGCAGTTCTTC. This encodes CASSQTSGHYNEQFF. Together with reference TRBV14 and TRBJ2-1, the CDR3 gives the full variable domain: EAGVTQFPSHSVIEKGQTVTLRCDPISGHDNLYWYRRVMGKEIKFLLHFVKESKQDESGMPNNRFLAERTGGTYSTLKVQPAELEDSGVYFCASSQTSGHYNEQFFGPGTRLTVL.

The gene calls are TRBV28 and TRBJ1-3, with D tentatively TRBD1 (5 bases). The CDR3 extends over 14 amino acids. Trimming removed 3 bases from V and 3 bases from J, with 9 bases in between. Germline values: CDR1 MDHEN, CDR2 SYDVKM. The CDR3 is CASSFFGGGNTIYF. The CDR3 nucleotides are TGTGCCAGCAGTTTCTTCGGGGGTGGAAACACCATATATTTT.

This clonotype was counted many times. This chain links TRBV24-1 with TRBJ2-1; D possibly corresponds to TRBD2 (6 bases). The CDR3 is made up of 15 amino acids. Germline V gene data show CDR1 as KGHDR and CDR2 as SFDVKD. The V gene lost 7 bases and the J gene lost 1 base, with 13 bases spanning the gap. In DNA form, the CDR3 reads TGTGCCACCAGCTCCCGGGAGAGGTCCTACAATGAGCAGTTCTTC. It codes for CATSSRERSYNEQFF.

This clonotype has ten or more counts. This chain uses TRBV28 with TRBJ2-7; a possible D gene is TRBD1 (6 bases). This CDR3 is built from 15 residues. Germline V CDR1 and CDR2: MDHEN, SYDVKM. Trimming left V 5 bases short and J 3 bases short, with 17 bases between. The CDR3 DNA follows: TGTGCCAGCAGTCTCGACAGGTCCCCCCTCTACGAGCAGTACTTC. Protein: CASSLDRSPLYEQYF. The whole variable domain, filled in from reference TRBV28 and TRBJ2-7, reads DVKVTQSSRYLVKRTGEKVFLECVQDMDHENMFWYRQDPGLGLRLIYFSYDVKMKEKGDIPEGYSVSREKKERFSLILESASTNQTSMYLCASSLDRSPLYEQYFGPGTRLTVT.

The sample holds many counts of this clonotype. In DNA, the CDR3 is TGTGCCAGCAGCACCGGACTAGCGGGAGGAACAGATACGCAGTATTTT. It specifies CASSTGLAGGTDTQYF. V is TRBV7-6 and J is TRBJ2-3; 14 positions match TRBD2. This CDR3 has 16 residues. The germline V gene has CDR1 SGHVS and CDR2 FNYEAQ. The J segment lost 3 bases and the V segment lost 5 bases, leaving 4 bases of the junction unmatched.

The chain is built from TRBV27 and TRBJ1-1, with a weak D call TRBD1 (6 bases). V was shortened by 4 bases and J by 5 bases, with 11 bases between the two germline ends. Germline V gene data show CDR1 as MNHEY and CDR2 as SMNVEV (reference sequence). This CDR3 is 13 amino acids long. The CDR3 spells CASSYRAGTEAFF. The CDR3 coding sequence is TGTGCCAGCAGTTACAGGGCGGGGACTGAAGCTTTCTTT.

In this sample, this clonotype turned up a few times. The rearrangement uses TRBV27 and TRBJ1-2; 7 bases are shared with TRBD1. The CDR3 has 16 amino acids. Germline V gives CDR1 MNHEY, CDR2 SMNVEV (reference sequence). J lost 1 base, V lost 4 bases, and 9 bases had no gene match. The DNA for the CDR3 is TGTGCCAGCAGTTGGGCAGGGGGTACGATTAACTATGGCTACACCTTC. Translation gives CASSWAGGTINYGYTF.

This clonotype came up many times. CDR3 in amino acids: CATSRGYSGNHYEQYF. CDR3 DNA sequence: TGTGCCACCAGCAGAGGATATAGCGGGAACCACTACGAGCAGTACTTC. The chain combines TRBV15 with TRBJ2-7, with TRBD2 matching 8 bases. Germline CDR1 is LNHNV and CDR2 is YYDKDF (reference sequence). With 1 base clipped from V and 3 bases from J, the junction kept 8 bases outside the gene matches. This CDR3 region has 16 residues.

On this clonotype: This may be a read error: a much more frequent sequence differs by one nucleotide. This CDR3 reads CAGSQGTGWLGYTF. CDR3 coding DNA: TGTGCCGGCAGCCAGGGGACAGGGTGGTTAGGCTACACCTTC. The rearrangement uses TRBV7-2 and TRBJ1-2; 9 bases are shared with TRBD1. The CDR3 contains 14 residues. Per germline, CDR1 SGHTA and CDR2 FQGNSA.

CDR3 sequence: CASSKGLGADNEQFF. In nucleotides, the CDR3 is TGTGCCAGTAGCAAAGGCCTTGGGGCCGACAATGAGCAGTTCTTC. The chain recombines TRBV19 with TRBJ2-1, with D possibly being TRBD1 (5 bases). Deletions cut 6 bases from V and 5 bases from J, with 17 bases between. The V gene's germline CDR1 is LNHDA and CDR2 SQIVND (reference sequence). The CDR3 has 15 residues.